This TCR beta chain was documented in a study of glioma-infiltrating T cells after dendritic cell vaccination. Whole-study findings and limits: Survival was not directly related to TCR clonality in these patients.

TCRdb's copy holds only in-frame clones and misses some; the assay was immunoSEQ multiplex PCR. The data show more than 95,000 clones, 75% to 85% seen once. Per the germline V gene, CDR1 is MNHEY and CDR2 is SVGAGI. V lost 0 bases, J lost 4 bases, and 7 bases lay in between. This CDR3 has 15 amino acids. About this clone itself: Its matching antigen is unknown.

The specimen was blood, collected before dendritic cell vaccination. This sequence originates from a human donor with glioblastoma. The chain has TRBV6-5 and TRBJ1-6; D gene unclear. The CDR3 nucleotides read TGTGCCAGCAGTTACTCGTTCCCATATAATTCACCCCTCCACTTT. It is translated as CASSYSFPYNSPLHF.